This is a list of T cell receptor beta chains from one sample in a study. TCRdb itself ran the 5' RACE reads through MiXCR, one entry per CDR3 protein. The profile covers about 54,000 distinct CDR3 sequences, with 15% to 20% appearing a single time and under 3% taken by the ten largest. Sequencing used naive CD4+ T cells sorted from blood. The receptors come from a female donor with breast cancer. CDR3s include the opening cysteine and the closing phenylalanine or tryptophan. A D gene is named only where the DNA matches it firmly. Rows give clone size only sometimes, using once, few, many, or a class for an expanded clone.

D gene: .
clone size: .
J gene: TRBJ2-3
V gene: TRBV5-1
CDR3 DNA: TGCGCCAGCAGCTTGCGAAAGGTCGGTGGGGATACGCAGTATTTT
CDR3 protein: CASSLRKVGGDTQYF

D gene: TRBD1
clone size: many
J gene: TRBJ1-2
V gene: TRBV7-2
CDR3 DNA: TGTGCCAGCAGCTCCTACCAGGGGGCGGACTATGGCTACACCTTC
CDR3 protein: CASSSYQGADYGYTF

D gene: .
clone size: .
J gene: TRBJ1-1
V gene: TRBV5-1
CDR3 DNA: TGCGCCAGCAGCTCCGAGATACGAAACACTGAAGCTTTCTTT
CDR3 protein: CASSSEIRNTEAFF

D gene: TRBD2
clone size: many
J gene: TRBJ2-3
V gene: TRBV5-1
CDR3 DNA: TGCGCCAGCAGCGAGGGGACTAGCGGGAGGTTCGGCACAGATACGCAGTATTTT
CDR3 protein: CASSEGTSGRFGTDTQYF

D gene: .
clone size: .
J gene: TRBJ2-1
V gene: TRBV7-8
CDR3 DNA: TGTGCCAGCAGCTTAGCTCAGGAGGGCCTCAATGAGCAGTTCTTC
CDR3 protein: CASSLAQEGLNEQFF

D gene: TRBD1
clone size: .
J gene: TRBJ2-3
V gene: TRBV6-1
CDR3 DNA: TGTGCCAGCAGTACGGGACAGGGGCTCACAGATACGCAGTATTTT
CDR3 protein: CASSTGQGLTDTQYF

D gene: TRBD1
clone size: many
J gene: TRBJ2-1
V gene: TRBV5-1
CDR3 DNA: TGCGCCAGCAAGGGACAGGGGTCCTACAATGAGCAGTTCTTC
CDR3 protein: CASKGQGSYNEQFF

D gene: .
clone size: few
J gene: TRBJ1-6
V gene: TRBV20-1
CDR3 DNA: TGCAGTGCTAGAGATTCGAGGAGCTCCTATAATTCACCCCTCCACTTT
CDR3 protein: CSARDSRSSYNSPLHF

D gene: TRBD1
clone size: .
J gene: TRBJ1-2
V gene: TRBV6-6
CDR3 DNA: TGTGCCAGCAGCCGGGACAGTCGAGGCTACACCTTC
CDR3 protein: CASSRDSRGYTF

D gene: .
clone size: .
J gene: TRBJ2-7
V gene: TRBV7-2
CDR3 DNA: TGTGCCAGCAGCCCCTGGCGCGGGTCCTACGAGCAGTACTTC
CDR3 protein: CASSPWRGSYEQYF

D gene: TRBD1
clone size: many
J gene: TRBJ1-1
V gene: TRBV6-5
CDR3 DNA: TGTGCCAGCACCGACCCAGGGGGAGCGTATGGCACTGAAGCTTTCTTT
CDR3 protein: CASTDPGGAYGTEAFF

D gene: .
clone size: few
J gene: TRBJ1-4
V gene: TRBV4-1
CDR3 DNA: TGCGCCAGCAGCCAAGATCGGGTAGGGTCTAATGAAAAACTGTTTTTT
CDR3 protein: CASSQDRVGSNEKLFF

D gene: .
clone size: many
J gene: TRBJ2-3
V gene: TRBV7-9
CDR3 DNA: TGTGCCAGCAGCTTAGCGGGGGCAGGAGATACGCAGTATTTT
CDR3 protein: CASSLAGAGDTQYF

D gene: .
clone size: many
J gene: TRBJ1-4
V gene: TRBV11-3
CDR3 DNA: TGTGCCAGCAGCCTCGCAAGGGGTGAAAAACTGTTTTTT
CDR3 protein: CASSLARGEKLFF

D gene: .
clone size: .
J gene: TRBJ2-7
V gene: TRBV7-3
CDR3 DNA: TGTGCCAGCAGCTTAAGGGACCGGACTCAGCAGTACTTC
CDR3 protein: CASSLRDRTQQYF

D gene: .
clone size: .
J gene: TRBJ2-5
V gene: TRBV2
CDR3 DNA: TGTGCCAGCAGCGGGGACACCATTGGGGAGACCCAGTACTTC
CDR3 protein: CASSGDTIGETQYF

D gene: .
clone size: few
J gene: TRBJ2-1
V gene: TRBV29-1
CDR3 DNA: TGCAGCGTTGCTATAGGGCCCGCGGGCAATGAGCAGTTCTTC
CDR3 protein: CSVAIGPAGNEQFF

D gene: .
clone size: .
J gene: TRBJ1-1
V gene: TRBV7-2
CDR3 DNA: TGTGCCAGCAGCTCGTCGGCCCAGAACACTGAAGCTTCCTTT
CDR3 protein: CASSSSAQNTEASF

D gene: TRBD1
clone size: .
J gene: TRBJ2-1
V gene: TRBV5-1
CDR3 DNA: TGCGCCAGCAGCTTTCCACGACAGGGTACTATCGATGAGCAGTTCTTC
CDR3 protein: CASSFPRQGTIDEQFF

D gene: .
clone size: .
J gene: TRBJ1-1
V gene: TRBV5-1
CDR3 DNA: TGCGCCAGCAGCATGGGACAGAACACTGAAGCTTTCTTT
CDR3 protein: CASSMGQNTEAFF

D gene: .
clone size: few
J gene: TRBJ2-5
V gene: TRBV5-6
CDR3 DNA: TGTGCCAGCAGCTGGGCACCTGAAGAGACCCAGTACTTC
CDR3 protein: CASSWAPEETQYF

D gene: .
clone size: .
J gene: TRBJ2-5
V gene: TRBV10-3
CDR3 DNA: TGTGCCATCAGTGAGGAAAGGGTGCACGAGACCCAGTACTTC
CDR3 protein: CAISEERVHETQYF

D gene: TRBD1
clone size: many
J gene: TRBJ1-1
V gene: TRBV5-1
CDR3 DNA: TGCGCCAGCAGCTTAAGAGGACAGGAGGGGACTGAAGCTTTCTTT
CDR3 protein: CASSLRGQEGTEAFF

D gene: .
clone size: .
J gene: TRBJ1-1
V gene: TRBV7-2
CDR3 DNA: TGTGCCAGCAGCCCCTCTACCGTGAACACTGAAGCTTTCTTT
CDR3 protein: CASSPSTVNTEAFF

D gene: .
clone size: many
J gene: TRBJ2-2
V gene: TRBV6-5
CDR3 DNA: TGTGCCAGCAGTTACCTGGTCCAGAACACCGGGGAGCTGTTTTTT
CDR3 protein: CASSYLVQNTGELFF

D gene: TRBD1
clone size: .
J gene: TRBJ1-2
V gene: TRBV11-2
CDR3 DNA: TGTGCCAGCAGCCCGGACAGGGCCCCGTCTTCCTATGGCTACACCTTC
CDR3 protein: CASSPDRAPSSYGYTF

D gene: .
clone size: many
J gene: TRBJ1-1
V gene: TRBV20-1
CDR3 DNA: TGCAGTGCTAGAGCGCCGGGTCGGACTGAAGCTTTCTTT
CDR3 protein: CSARAPGRTEAFF

D gene: .
clone size: few
J gene: TRBJ1-2
V gene: TRBV12-3/TRBV12-4
CDR3 DNA: TGTGCCAGCAGTCTACATGGCAGCAACTATGGCTACACCTTC
CDR3 protein: CASSLHGSNYGYTF

D gene: TRBD1
clone size: many
J gene: TRBJ1-5
V gene: TRBV29-1
CDR3 DNA: TGCAGCGTTTCTCAGGGGGGCTCTAATCAGCCCCAGCATTTT
CDR3 protein: CSVSQGGSNQPQHF

D gene: .
clone size: medium-sized
J gene: TRBJ1-2
V gene: TRBV6-5
CDR3 DNA: TGTGCCAGCAGTTACCGAAACAGGGAGGGCTACACCTTC
CDR3 protein: CASSYRNREGYTF

D gene: .
clone size: many
J gene: TRBJ1-6
V gene: TRBV20-1
CDR3 DNA: TGCAGTGCTAGAAGGGGCCCCATATTTTCACCCCTCCACTTT
CDR3 protein: CSARRGPIFSPLHF

D gene: TRBD1
clone size: .
J gene: TRBJ1-1
V gene: TRBV20-1
CDR3 DNA: TGCAGTGCCATTGACAGGGTGAACACTGAAGCTTTCTTT
CDR3 protein: CSAIDRVNTEAFF

D gene: TRBD2
clone size: few
J gene: TRBJ2-1
V gene: TRBV7-2
CDR3 DNA: TGTGCCAGCAGCCCCACTAGCGCCAATGAGCAGTTCTTC
CDR3 protein: CASSPTSANEQFF

D gene: TRBD1
clone size: .
J gene: TRBJ2-5
V gene: TRBV5-1
CDR3 DNA: TGCGCCAGCAGCCCCGGGACAGGGGGCTCAAAGACCCAGTACTTC
CDR3 protein: CASSPGTGGSKTQYF

D gene: .
clone size: .
J gene: TRBJ2-7
V gene: TRBV28
CDR3 DNA: TGTGCCAGCGAGGGCCAGCCTCTCTACGAGCAGTACTTC
CDR3 protein: CASEGQPLYEQYF

D gene: .
clone size: .
J gene: TRBJ2-4
V gene: TRBV5-1
CDR3 DNA: TGCGCCAGCGGCTTGGCCGATGTAGCCAAAAACATTCAGTACTTC
CDR3 protein: CASGLADVAKNIQYF

D gene: .
clone size: .
J gene: TRBJ2-3
V gene: TRBV27
CDR3 DNA: TGTGCCAGCAGCCCTCTTATGGGCTCCGGGACAGATACGCAGTATTTT
CDR3 protein: CASSPLMGSGTDTQYF

D gene: .
clone size: .
J gene: TRBJ2-3
V gene: TRBV28
CDR3 DNA: TGTGCCAGCAGTTTGTCAGGCTCCCTTACGCAGTATTTT
CDR3 protein: CASSLSGSLTQYF

D gene: .
clone size: few
J gene: TRBJ2-4
V gene: TRBV29-1
CDR3 DNA: TGCAGCGTTGAAGACAGACGGCTAAACATTCAGTACTTC
CDR3 protein: CSVEDRRLNIQYF

D gene: .
clone size: .
J gene: TRBJ1-1
V gene: TRBV29-1
CDR3 DNA: TGCAGCGTTGAGGTAGGGGGATCGGACACTGAAGCTTTCTTT
CDR3 protein: CSVEVGGSDTEAFF

D gene: .
clone size: few
J gene: TRBJ2-1
V gene: TRBV18
CDR3 DNA: TGTGCCAGCTCAAGGACACGGGTGCTAGGTGAGCAGTTCTTC
CDR3 protein: CASSRTRVLGEQFF

D gene: TRBD1
clone size: many
J gene: TRBJ2-2
V gene: TRBV6-2/TRBV6-3
CDR3 DNA: TGTGCCAGCAGTTACTCGATCGGCAAAGGGGGCTACGACGCCGGGGAGCTGTTTTTT
CDR3 protein: CASSYSIGKGGYDAGELFF

D gene: .
clone size: few
J gene: TRBJ1-2
V gene: TRBV5-1
CDR3 DNA: TGCGCCAGCAGCCCTAGGGTTAACTATGGCTACACCTTC
CDR3 protein: CASSPRVNYGYTF

D gene: TRBD2
clone size: .
J gene: TRBJ2-1
V gene: TRBV7-2
CDR3 DNA: TGTGCCAGCAGCCCCGTAACTAGCGGCCACAATGAGCAGTTCTTC
CDR3 protein: CASSPVTSGHNEQFF

D gene: .
clone size: few
J gene: TRBJ1-5
V gene: TRBV12-3/TRBV12-4
CDR3 DNA: TGTGCCAGCACCCCCGGGGGTGGGCAGCCCCAGCATTTT
CDR3 protein: CASTPGGGQPQHF

D gene: .
clone size: many
J gene: TRBJ2-1
V gene: TRBV6-2/TRBV6-3
CDR3 DNA: TGTGCCAGCAGCCACCGGGACACCAGACTGGAGCAGTTCTTC
CDR3 protein: CASSHRDTRLEQFF

D gene: .
clone size: many
J gene: TRBJ2-7
V gene: TRBV20-1
CDR3 DNA: TGCAGTGCTAGAGTGGGCTTAAGCAGGGCCTACGAGCAGTACTTC
CDR3 protein: CSARVGLSRAYEQYF

D gene: .
clone size: many
J gene: TRBJ1-1
V gene: TRBV20-1
CDR3 DNA: TGCAGTGCTTCATCGAACACTGAAGCTTTCTTT
CDR3 protein: CSASSNTEAFF

D gene: TRBD2
clone size: many
J gene: TRBJ2-1
V gene: TRBV29-1
CDR3 DNA: TGCAGCGTTGATAGCGGGAGCCTAGGGGGTGTCAATGAGCAGTTCTTC
CDR3 protein: CSVDSGSLGGVNEQFF

D gene: .
clone size: many
J gene: TRBJ1-1
V gene: TRBV6-5
CDR3 DNA: TGTGCCAGCAGTTACGAGGGAGCTGAAGCTTTCTTT
CDR3 protein: CASSYEGAEAFF

D gene: .
clone size: .
J gene: TRBJ1-6
V gene: TRBV6-5
CDR3 DNA: TGTGCCAGCAGTCCCACTATACCGGGACGCTTGAGCTCCTATAATTCACCCCTCCACTTT
CDR3 protein: CASSPTIPGRLSSYNSPLHF

D gene: TRBD2
clone size: few
J gene: TRBJ2-5
V gene: TRBV29-1
CDR3 DNA: TGCAGCGTTGAACTAGCGGGAGTAGCGGAGACCCAGTACTTC
CDR3 protein: CSVELAGVAETQYF

D gene: .
clone size: few
J gene: TRBJ2-1
V gene: TRBV10-1
CDR3 DNA: TGCGCCAGCAGTTCCCGGGACGCTTGGGAGCGGTTCTTC
CDR3 protein: CASSSRDAWERFF